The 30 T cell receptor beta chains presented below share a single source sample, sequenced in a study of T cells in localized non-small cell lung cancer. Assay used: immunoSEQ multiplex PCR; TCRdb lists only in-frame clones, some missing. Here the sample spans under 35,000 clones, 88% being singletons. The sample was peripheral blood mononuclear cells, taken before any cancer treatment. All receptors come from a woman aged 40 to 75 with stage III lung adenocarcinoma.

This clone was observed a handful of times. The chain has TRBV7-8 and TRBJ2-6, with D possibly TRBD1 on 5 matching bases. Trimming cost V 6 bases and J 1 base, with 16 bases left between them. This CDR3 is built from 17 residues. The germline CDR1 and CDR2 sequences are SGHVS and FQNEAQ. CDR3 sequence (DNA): TGTGCCAGCAGTTCTGTGGGGCCTCCATCTGGGGCCAACGTCCTGACTTTC. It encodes CASSSVGPPSGANVLTF.

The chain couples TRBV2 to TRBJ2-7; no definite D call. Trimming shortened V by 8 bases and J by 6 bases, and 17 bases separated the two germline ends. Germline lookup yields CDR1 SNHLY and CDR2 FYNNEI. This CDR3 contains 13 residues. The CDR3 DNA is TGTGCCAGCGCCTTGTTCCAATTGGGCGAGCAGTACTTC. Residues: CASALFQLGEQYF. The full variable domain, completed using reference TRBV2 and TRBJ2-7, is EPEVTQTPSHQVTQMGQEVILRCVPISNHLYFYWYRQILGQKVEFLVSFYNNEISEKSEIFDDQFSVERPDGSNFTLKIRSTKLEDSAMYFCASALFQLGEQYFGPGTRLTVT.

The CDR3 DNA follows: TGTGCCAGCAGCTTGGTGGGGAACCAAGAGACCCAGTACTTC. It encodes CASSLVGNQETQYF. This chain connects TRBV5-4 to TRBJ2-5; no clear D. The CDR3 spans 14 residues. V gave up 0 bases and J gave up 0 bases, with 6 bases separating them. Germline CDR1 reads SGHNT; CDR2 reads YYREEE (reference sequence).

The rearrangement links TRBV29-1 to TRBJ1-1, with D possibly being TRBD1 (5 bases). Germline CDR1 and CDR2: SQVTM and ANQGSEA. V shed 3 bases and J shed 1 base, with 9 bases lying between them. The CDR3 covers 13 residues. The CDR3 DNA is TGCAGCGTTGATTGGGGGTCGAACACTGAAGCTTTCTTT. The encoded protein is CSVDWGSNTEAFF.

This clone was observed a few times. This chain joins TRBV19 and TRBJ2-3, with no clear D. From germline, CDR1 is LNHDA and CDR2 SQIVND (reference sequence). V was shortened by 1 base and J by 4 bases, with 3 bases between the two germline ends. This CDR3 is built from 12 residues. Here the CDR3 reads CASSIVPDTQYF. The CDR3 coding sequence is TGTGCCAGTAGTATAGTTCCAGATACGCAGTATTTT.

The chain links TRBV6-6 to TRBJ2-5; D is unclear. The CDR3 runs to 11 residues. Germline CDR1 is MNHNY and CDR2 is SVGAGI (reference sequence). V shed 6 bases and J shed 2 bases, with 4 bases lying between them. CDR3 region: CASSGQETQYF. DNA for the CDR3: TGTGCCAGCAGCGGACAAGAGACCCAGTACTTC.

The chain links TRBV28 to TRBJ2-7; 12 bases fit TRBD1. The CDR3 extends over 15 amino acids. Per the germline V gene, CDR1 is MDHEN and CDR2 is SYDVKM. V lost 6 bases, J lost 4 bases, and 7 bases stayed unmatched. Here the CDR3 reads CASSARGQGAYEQYF. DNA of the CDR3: TGTGCCAGCAGCGCCCGGGGACAGGGGGCGTACGAGCAGTACTTC.

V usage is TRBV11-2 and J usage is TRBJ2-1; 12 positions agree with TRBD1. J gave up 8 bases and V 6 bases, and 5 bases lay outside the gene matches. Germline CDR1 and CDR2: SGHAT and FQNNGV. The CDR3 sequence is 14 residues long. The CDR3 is CASRGTGGGYEQFF. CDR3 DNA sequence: TGTGCCAGCAGAGGGACAGGGGGCGGGTATGAGCAGTTCTTC.

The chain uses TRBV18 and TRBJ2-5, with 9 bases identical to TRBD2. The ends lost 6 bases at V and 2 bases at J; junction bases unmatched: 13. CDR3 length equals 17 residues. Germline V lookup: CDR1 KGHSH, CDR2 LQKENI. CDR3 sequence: CASSAFSGRPFQETQYF. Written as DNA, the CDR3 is TGTGCCAGCTCGGCCTTTAGCGGGAGACCCTTTCAAGAGACCCAGTACTTC.

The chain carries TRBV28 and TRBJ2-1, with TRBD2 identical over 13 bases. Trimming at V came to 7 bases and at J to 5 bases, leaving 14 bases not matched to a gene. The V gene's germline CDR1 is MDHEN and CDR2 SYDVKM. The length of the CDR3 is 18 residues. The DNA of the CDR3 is TGTGCCAGCACCCCACCAGGACTAGCGGGAGATCGGGACAATGAGCAGTTCTTC. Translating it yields CASTPPGLAGDRDNEQFF.

The CDR3 DNA sequence: TGTGCCAGCAGCTTAACATCCCCCGGGCCCCAGCATTTT. Its translation: CASSLTSPGPQHF. The chain is built from TRBV7-2 and TRBJ1-5; D gene ambiguous. V lost 2 bases and J lost 9, with 11 bases in between. CDR1 SGHTA and CDR2 FQGNSA come from the germline V gene. This CDR3 contains 13 residues.

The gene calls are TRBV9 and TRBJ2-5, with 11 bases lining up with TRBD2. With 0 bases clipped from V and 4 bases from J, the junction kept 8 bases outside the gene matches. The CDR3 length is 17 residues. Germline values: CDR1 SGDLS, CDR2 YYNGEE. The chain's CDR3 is CASSVGASGRTTETQYF. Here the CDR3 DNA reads TGTGCCAGCAGCGTAGGGGCTAGCGGGAGGACGACAGAGACCCAGTACTTC.

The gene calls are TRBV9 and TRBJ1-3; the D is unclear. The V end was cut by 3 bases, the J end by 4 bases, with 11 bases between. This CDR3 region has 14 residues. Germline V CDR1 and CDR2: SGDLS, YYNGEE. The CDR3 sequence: CASSGMGSGNTIYF. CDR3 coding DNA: TGTGCCAGCAGCGGGATGGGATCAGGAAACACCATATATTTT.

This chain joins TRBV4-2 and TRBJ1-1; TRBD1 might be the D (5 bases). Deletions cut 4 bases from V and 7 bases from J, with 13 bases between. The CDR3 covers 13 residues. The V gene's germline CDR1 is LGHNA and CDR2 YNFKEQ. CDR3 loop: CASSRSRDGEAFF. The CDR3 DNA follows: TGTGCCAGCAGCCGGTCCAGGGACGGTGAAGCTTTCTTT.

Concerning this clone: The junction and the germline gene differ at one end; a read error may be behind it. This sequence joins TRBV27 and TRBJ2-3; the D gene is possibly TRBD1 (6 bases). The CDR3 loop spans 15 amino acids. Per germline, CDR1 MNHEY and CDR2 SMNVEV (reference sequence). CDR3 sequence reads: CASSLSGTWTDTQYF. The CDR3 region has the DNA TGTGCCAGCAGTCTATCCGGGACATGGACAGATACGCAGTATTTT.

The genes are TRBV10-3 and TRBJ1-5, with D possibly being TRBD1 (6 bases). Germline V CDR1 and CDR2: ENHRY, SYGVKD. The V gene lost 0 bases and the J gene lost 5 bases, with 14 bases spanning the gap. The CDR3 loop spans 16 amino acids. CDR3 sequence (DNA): TGTGCCATCAGTGAGTCTTCGGACAGAATCGATCAGCCCCAGCATTTT. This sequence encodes CAISESSDRIDQPQHF.

The CDR3 spells CAVEDPGTGEGYGYTF. The DNA of the CDR3 is TGTGCCGTCGAAGACCCTGGGACAGGGGAGGGCTATGGCTACACCTTC. The chain joins TRBV19 to TRBJ1-2, with 10 bases identical to TRBD1. CDR3 length: 16 residues. Germline V CDR1 and CDR2: LNHDA, SQIVND (reference sequence). Unmatched junction bases numbered 16, after V lost 11 bases and J lost 4 bases.

The CDR3 sequence: CASSLVGLGSGNTIYF. CDR3 DNA sequence: TGTGCCAGCAGCTTAGTCGGACTGGGCTCTGGAAACACCATATATTTT. This chain links TRBV7-2 with TRBJ1-3; D unclear. Trimming left V 1 base short and J 0 bases short, with 10 bases between. The CDR3 sequence is 16 residues long. The germline gives CDR1 SGHTA, CDR2 FQGNSA.

The DNA for the CDR3 is TGTGCCAGCAGTGAACCCAGCATGGGGTCACCCCTCCACTTT. Translating it yields CASSEPSMGSPLHF. This chain connects TRBV6-1 to TRBJ1-6, with D unclear. Per the germline V gene, CDR1 is MNHNS and CDR2 is SASEGT. V was cut by 2 bases and J by 10 bases, with 12 bases left in between. The CDR3 loop spans 14 amino acids.

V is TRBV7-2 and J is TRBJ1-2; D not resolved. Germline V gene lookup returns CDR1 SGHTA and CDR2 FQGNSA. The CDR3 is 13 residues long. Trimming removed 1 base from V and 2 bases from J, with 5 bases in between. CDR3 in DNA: TGTGCCAGCAGCTTAGGAATCAACTATGGCTACACCTTC. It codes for CASSLGINYGYTF. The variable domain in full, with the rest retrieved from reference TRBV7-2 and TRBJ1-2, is GAGVSQSPSNKVTEKGKDVELRCDPISGHTALYWYRQSLGQGLEFLIYFQGNSAPDKSGLPSDRFSAERTGGSVSTLTIQRTQQEDSAVYLCASSLGINYGYTFGSGTRLTVV.

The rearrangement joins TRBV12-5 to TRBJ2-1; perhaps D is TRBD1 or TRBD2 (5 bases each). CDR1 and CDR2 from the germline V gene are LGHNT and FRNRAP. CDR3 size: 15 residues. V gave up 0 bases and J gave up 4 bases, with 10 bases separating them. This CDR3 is CASGLVRGPYNEQFF. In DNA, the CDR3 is TGTGCTAGTGGTTTGGTCCGGGGACCATACAATGAGCAGTTCTTC.

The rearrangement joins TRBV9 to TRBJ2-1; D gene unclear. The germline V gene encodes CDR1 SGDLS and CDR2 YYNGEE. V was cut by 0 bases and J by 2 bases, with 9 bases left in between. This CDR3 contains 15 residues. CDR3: CASSVEDVAYNEQFF. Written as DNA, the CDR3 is TGTGCCAGCAGCGTAGAGGACGTGGCCTACAATGAGCAGTTCTTC.

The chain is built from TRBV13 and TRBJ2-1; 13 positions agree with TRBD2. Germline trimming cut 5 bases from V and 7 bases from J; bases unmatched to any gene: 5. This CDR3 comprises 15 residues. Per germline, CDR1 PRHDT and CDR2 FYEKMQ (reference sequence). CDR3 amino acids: CASSPRTSGRNEQFF. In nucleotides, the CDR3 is TGTGCCAGCAGCCCGCGGACTAGCGGGAGAAATGAGCAGTTCTTC.

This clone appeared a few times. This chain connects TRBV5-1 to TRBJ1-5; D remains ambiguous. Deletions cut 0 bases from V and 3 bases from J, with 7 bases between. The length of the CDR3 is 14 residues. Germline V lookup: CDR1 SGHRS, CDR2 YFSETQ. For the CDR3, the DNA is TGCGCCAGCAGCTTGGCCGGGTTCAATCAGCCCCAGCATTTT. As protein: CASSLAGFNQPQHF. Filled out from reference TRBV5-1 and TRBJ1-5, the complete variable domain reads KAGVTQTPRYLIKTRGQQVTLSCSPISGHRSVSWYQQTPGQGLQFLFEYFSETQRNKGNFPGRFSGRQFSNSRSEMNVSTLELGDSALYLCASSLAGFNQPQHFGDGTRLSIL.

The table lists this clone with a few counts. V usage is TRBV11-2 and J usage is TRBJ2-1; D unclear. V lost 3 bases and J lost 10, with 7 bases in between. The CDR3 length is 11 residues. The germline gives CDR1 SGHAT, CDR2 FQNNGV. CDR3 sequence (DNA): TGTGCCAGCAGCTTTAGGCGCGAGCAGTTCTTC. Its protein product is CASSFRREQFF.

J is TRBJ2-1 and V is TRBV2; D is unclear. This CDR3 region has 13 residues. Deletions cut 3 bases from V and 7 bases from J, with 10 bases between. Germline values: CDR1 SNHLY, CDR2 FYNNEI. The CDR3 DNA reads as TGTGCCAGCAGTGAGGTCCGGACGAATGAGCAGTTCTTC. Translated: CASSEVRTNEQFF. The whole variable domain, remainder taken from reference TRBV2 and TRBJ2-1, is EPEVTQTPSHQVTQMGQEVILRCVPISNHLYFYWYRQILGQKVEFLVSFYNNEISEKSEIFDDQFSVERPDGSNFTLKIRSTKLEDSAMYFCASSEVRTNEQFFGPGTRLTVL.

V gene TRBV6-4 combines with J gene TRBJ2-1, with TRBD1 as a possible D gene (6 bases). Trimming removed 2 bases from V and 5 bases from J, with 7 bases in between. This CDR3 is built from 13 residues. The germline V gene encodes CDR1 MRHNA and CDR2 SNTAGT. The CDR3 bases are TGTGCCAGCAGTGACCGGGACAACAATGAGCAGTTCTTC. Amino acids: CASSDRDNNEQFF.

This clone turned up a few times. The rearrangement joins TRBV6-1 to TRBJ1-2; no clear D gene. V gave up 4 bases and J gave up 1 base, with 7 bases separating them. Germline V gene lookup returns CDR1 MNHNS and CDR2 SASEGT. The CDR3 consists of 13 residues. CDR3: CASSAIINYGYTF. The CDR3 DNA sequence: TGTGCCAGCAGTGCCATTATTAACTATGGCTACACCTTC.

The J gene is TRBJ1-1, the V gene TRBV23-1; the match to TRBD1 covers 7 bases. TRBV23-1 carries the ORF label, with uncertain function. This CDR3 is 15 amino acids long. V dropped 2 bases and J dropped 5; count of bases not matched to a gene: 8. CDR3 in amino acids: CASSQKKGAGTEAFF. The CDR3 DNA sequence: TGCGCCAGCAGTCAAAAAAAGGGGGCAGGGACTGAAGCTTTCTTT.

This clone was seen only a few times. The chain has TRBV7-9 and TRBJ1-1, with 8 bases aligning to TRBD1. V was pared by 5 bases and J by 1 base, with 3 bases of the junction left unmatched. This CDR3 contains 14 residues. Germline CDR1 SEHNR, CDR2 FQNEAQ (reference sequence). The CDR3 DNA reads TGTGCCAGCAGCCCGGGACAGGAGAACACTGAAGCTTTCTTT. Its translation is CASSPGQENTEAFF.